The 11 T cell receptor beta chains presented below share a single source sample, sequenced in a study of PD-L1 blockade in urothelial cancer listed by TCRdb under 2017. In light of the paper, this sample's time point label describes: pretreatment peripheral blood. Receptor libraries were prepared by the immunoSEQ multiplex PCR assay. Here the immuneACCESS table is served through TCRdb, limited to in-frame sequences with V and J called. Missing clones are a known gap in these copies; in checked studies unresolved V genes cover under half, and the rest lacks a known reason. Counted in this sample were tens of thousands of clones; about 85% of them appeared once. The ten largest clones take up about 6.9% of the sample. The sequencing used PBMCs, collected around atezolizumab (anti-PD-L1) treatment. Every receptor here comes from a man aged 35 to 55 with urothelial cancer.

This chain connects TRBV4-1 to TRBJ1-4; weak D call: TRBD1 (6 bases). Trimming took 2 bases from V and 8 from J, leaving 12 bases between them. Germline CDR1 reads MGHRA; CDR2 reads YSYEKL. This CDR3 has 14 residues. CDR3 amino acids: CASSQYRAFEKLFF. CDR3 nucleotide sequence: TGCGCCAGCAGCCAATACAGGGCTTTCGAAAAACTGTTTTTT.

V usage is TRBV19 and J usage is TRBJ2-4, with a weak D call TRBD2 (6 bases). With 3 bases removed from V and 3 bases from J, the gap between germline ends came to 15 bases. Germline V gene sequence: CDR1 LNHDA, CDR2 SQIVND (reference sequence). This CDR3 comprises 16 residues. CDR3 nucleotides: TGTGCCAGTAGTATGGGCCGTCCGGAGGGCAAAAACATTCAGTACTTC. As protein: CASSMGRPEGKNIQYF.

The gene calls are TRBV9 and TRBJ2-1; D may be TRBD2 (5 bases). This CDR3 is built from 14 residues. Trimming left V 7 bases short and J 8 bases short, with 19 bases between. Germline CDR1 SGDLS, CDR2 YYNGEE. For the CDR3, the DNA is TGTGCCAGCGAGTCCAGGCGGGCCGGCCATGAGCAGTTCTTC. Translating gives CASESRRAGHEQFF.

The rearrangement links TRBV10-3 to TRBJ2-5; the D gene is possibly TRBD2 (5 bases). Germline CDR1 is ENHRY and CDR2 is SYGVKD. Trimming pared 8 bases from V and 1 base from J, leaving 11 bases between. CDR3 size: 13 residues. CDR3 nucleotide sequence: TGTGCCATCCGTGGCGGGCCCCAAGAGACCCAGTACTTC. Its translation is CAIRGGPQETQYF.

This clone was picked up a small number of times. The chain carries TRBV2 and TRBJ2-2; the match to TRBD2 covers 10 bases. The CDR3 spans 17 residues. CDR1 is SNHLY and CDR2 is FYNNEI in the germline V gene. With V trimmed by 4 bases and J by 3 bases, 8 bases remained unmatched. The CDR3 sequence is CASSGSSGGQYTGELFF. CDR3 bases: TGTGCCAGCAGTGGGTCTAGCGGGGGCCAATACACCGGGGAGCTGTTTTTT.

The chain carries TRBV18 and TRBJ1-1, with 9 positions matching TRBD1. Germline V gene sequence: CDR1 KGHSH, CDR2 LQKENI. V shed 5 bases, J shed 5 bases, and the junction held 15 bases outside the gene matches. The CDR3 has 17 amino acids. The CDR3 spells CASSAGQGNLFGTEAFF. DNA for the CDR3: TGTGCCAGCTCAGCGGGACAGGGAAACTTATTTGGGACTGAAGCTTTCTTT. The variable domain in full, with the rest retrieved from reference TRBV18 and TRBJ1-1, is NAGVMQNPRHLVRRRGQEARLRCSPMKGHSHVYWYRQLPEEGLKFMVYLQKENIIDESGMPKERFSAEFPKEGPSILRIQQVVRGDSAAYFCASSAGQGNLFGTEAFFGQGTRLTVV.

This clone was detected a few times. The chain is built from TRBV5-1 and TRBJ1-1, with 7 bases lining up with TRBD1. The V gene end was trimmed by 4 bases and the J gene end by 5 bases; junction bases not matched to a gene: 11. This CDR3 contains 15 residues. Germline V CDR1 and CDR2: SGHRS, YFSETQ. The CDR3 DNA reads TGCGCCAGCAGCGAACCCTCAGGGGGACCGACTGAAGCTTTCTTT. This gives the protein CASSEPSGGPTEAFF. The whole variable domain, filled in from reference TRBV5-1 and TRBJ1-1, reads KAGVTQTPRYLIKTRGQQVTLSCSPISGHRSVSWYQQTPGQGLQFLFEYFSETQRNKGNFPGRFSGRQFSNSRSEMNVSTLELGDSALYLCASSEPSGGPTEAFFGQGTRLTVV.

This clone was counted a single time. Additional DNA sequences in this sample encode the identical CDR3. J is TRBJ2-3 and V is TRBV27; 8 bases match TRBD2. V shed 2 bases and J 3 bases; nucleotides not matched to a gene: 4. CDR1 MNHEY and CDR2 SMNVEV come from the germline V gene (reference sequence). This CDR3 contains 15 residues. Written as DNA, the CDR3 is TGTGCCAGCAGTTTACGGGAGGGCCTAACAGATACGCAGTATTTT. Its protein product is CASSLREGLTDTQYF.

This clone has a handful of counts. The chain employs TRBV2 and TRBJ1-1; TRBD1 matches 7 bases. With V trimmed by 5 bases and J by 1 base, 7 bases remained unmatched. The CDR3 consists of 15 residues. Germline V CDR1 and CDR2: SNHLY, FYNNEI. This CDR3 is CASSFRGQWNTEAFF. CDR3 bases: TGTGCCAGCAGTTTTAGGGGGCAATGGAACACTGAAGCTTTCTTT.

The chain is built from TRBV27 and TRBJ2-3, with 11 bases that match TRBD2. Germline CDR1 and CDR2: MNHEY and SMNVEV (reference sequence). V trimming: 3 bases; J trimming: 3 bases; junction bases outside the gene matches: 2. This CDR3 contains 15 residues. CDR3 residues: CASSLGLAVTDTQYF. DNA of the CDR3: TGTGCCAGCAGTTTGGGACTAGCGGTTACAGATACGCAGTATTTT.

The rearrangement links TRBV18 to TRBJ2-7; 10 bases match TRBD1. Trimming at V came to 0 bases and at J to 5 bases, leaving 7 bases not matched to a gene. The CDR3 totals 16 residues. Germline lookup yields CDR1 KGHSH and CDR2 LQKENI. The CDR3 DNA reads TGTGCCAGCTCACCACCGAGGGGACAGGGGTCAGACGAGCAGTACTTC. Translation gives CASSPPRGQGSDEQYF.